This entry lists 22 T cell receptor beta chains sequenced from one sample in a study of glioma-infiltrating T cells. TCR alpha and beta CDR3 regions were amplified from RNA using iRepertoire nested multiplex PCR. TCRdb redid the calling of the multiplex PCR reads with MiXCR, one entry per CDR3 protein. The sample records about 110,000 distinct CDR3 sequences, less than 30% being singletons. Sequences were obtained from glioma tissue, nonneoplastic brain tissue, or PBMCs (not recorded which). The receptors come from a human donor with low-grade glioma or glioblastoma, undergoing nonglioma brain surgery, or in good health (not recorded which).

This clonotype was seen many times. V usage is TRBV29-1 and J usage is TRBJ2-7; 12 bases are a match to TRBD1. CDR1 SQVTM and CDR2 ANQGSEA come from the germline V gene. V shed 1 base, J shed 7 bases, and the junction held 8 bases outside the gene matches. This CDR3 contains 15 residues. CDR3 sequence reads: CSVEGPGQGAGEQYF. Written as DNA, the CDR3 is TGCAGCGTTGAAGGCCCGGGACAGGGGGCTGGTGAGCAGTACTTC.

This clonotype was observed a handful of times. The chain employs TRBV7-2 and TRBJ2-1, with D possibly called TRBD1 or TRBD2 (6 bases each). The germline V gene encodes CDR1 SGHTA and CDR2 FQGNSA. The CDR3 contains 15 residues. The V end lost 4 bases, the J end lost 3 bases, and 13 bases lay between the germline ends. The CDR3 DNA reads as TGTGCCAGCAGCTGGAGGGGGAGAAGCTACAATGAGCAGTTCTTC. As protein: CASSWRGRSYNEQFF.

The table lists this clonotype with many counts. The V gene is TRBV7-3, the J gene TRBJ2-5; TRBD2 matches 10 bases. Trimming removed 4 bases from V and 7 bases from J; junction bases left unmatched: 12. CDR3 length: 16 amino acids. Germline-derived CDR1 and CDR2 are SGHTA and FQGTGA. The CDR3, as DNA: TGTGCCAGCAGCTCCATGAGAAGCGGGGGGGCCGGGACCCAGTACTTC. As protein: CASSSMRSGGAGTQYF.

The rearrangement links TRBV12-5 to TRBJ1-5; TRBD1 might be the D (5 bases). The CDR3 is made up of 14 amino acids. Deletions cut 5 bases from V and 5 bases from J, with 13 bases between. The germline V gene encodes CDR1 LGHNT and CDR2 FRNRAP. This chain's CDR3 is CASGPGPWDQPQHF. The CDR3 coding sequence is TGTGCTAGTGGTCCGGGACCCTGGGATCAGCCCCAGCATTTT.

This chain joins TRBV19 and TRBJ1-5, with D possibly matching TRBD1 (6 bases). The CDR3 has 14 amino acids. Germline V lookup: CDR1 LNHDA, CDR2 SQIVND (reference sequence). V dropped 2 bases and J dropped 3 bases, with 8 bases sitting between them. In DNA, the CDR3 is TGTGCCAGTAGTATAAGGGACAACAATCAGCCCCAGCATTTT. Amino acid sequence: CASSIRDNNQPQHF.

The chain carries TRBV3-1 and TRBJ2-7; 10 bases agree with TRBD2. Gene TRBJ2-5 matches the end of the DNA better, so the J call may be wrong. CDR1 and CDR2 from the germline V gene are LGHDT and YNNKEL (reference sequence). This CDR3 spans 15 amino acids. DNA for the CDR3: TGTGCCAGCAGCCAAGATCCGGCTAGCGGGAGGACCCAGTACTTC. Translating gives CASSQDPASGRTQYF.

This clonotype was counted at least ten times. The chain recombines TRBV5-4 with TRBJ2-1, with unresolved D. V was cut by 2 bases and J by 7 bases, with 7 bases left in between. This CDR3 spans 12 amino acids. CDR1 and CDR2 (germline): SGHNT, YYREEE (reference sequence). CDR3 sequence reads: CASSFDNNEQFF. The CDR3 region has the DNA TGTGCCAGCAGCTTTGACAATAATGAGCAGTTCTTC.

This clonotype showed up many times. This chain connects TRBV29-1 to TRBJ2-7; no definite D call. This CDR3 contains 12 residues. The V end lost 7 bases, the J end lost 2 bases, and 12 bases lay between the germline ends. Germline CDR1 SQVTM, CDR2 ANQGSEA. The CDR3 DNA sequence: TGCAGCGCGGGCACAGAGACCTACGAGCAGTACTTC. It codes for CSAGTETYEQYF.

This clonotype was observed at least ten times. This chain uses TRBV28 with TRBJ2-1; D may be TRBD1 (6 bases). The germline V gene encodes CDR1 MDHEN and CDR2 SYDVKM. The CDR3 runs 14 residues. Trimming took off 4 bases at V and 10 bases at J, with 17 bases between the two ends. This CDR3 is CASSSQGPLPEQFF. As DNA, the CDR3 is TGTGCCAGCAGTTCACAGGGACCGCTCCCCGAGCAGTTCTTC. The whole variable domain, filled in from reference TRBV28 and TRBJ2-1, reads DVKVTQSSRYLVKRTGEKVFLECVQDMDHENMFWYRQDPGLGLRLIYFSYDVKMKEKGDIPEGYSVSREKKERFSLILESASTNQTSMYLCASSSQGPLPEQFFGPGTRLTVL.

This clonotype was seen more than once but under ten times. The chain couples TRBV2 to TRBJ1-1, with D uncertain. V lost 3 bases to trimming and J lost 1 base, with 9 bases between them. The CDR3 totals 14 residues. CDR1 is SNHLY and CDR2 is FYNNEI in the germline V gene. The CDR3 region is CASSDRRGNTEAFF. The CDR3 coding sequence is TGTGCCAGCAGTGATAGACGGGGGAACACTGAAGCTTTCTTT.

This clonotype was counted many times. V is TRBV10-2 and J is TRBJ2-1; TRBD1 is a possible D gene (6 bases). The CDR3 spans 17 residues. The V end lost 3 bases, the J end lost 0 bases, and 15 bases lay between the germline ends. Per germline, CDR1 WSHSY and CDR2 SAAADI. CDR3 bases: TGCGCCAGCAGTGATCTGTACAGGGTAGGCTCCTACAATGAGCAGTTCTTC. Residues: CASSDLYRVGSYNEQFF.

This clonotype was seen many times. The chain combines TRBV7-2 with TRBJ1-1; weak D call: TRBD1 (6 bases). CDR3 length: 15 amino acids. Germline lookup yields CDR1 SGHTA and CDR2 FQGNSA. The ends were cut back, 7 bases at V and 4 bases at J, with 19 bases in the middle. CDR3 in DNA: TGTGCCAGCAAGATCACGGGGGGCAGAGGCACTGAAGCTTTCTTT. Protein product: CASKITGGRGTEAFF.

This chain links TRBV4-2 with TRBJ2-7, with 7 positions matching TRBD1. This CDR3 contains 14 residues. Germline-derived CDR1 and CDR2 are LGHNA and YNFKEQ. The J segment lost 7 bases and the V segment lost 4 bases, leaving 10 bases of the junction unmatched. In DNA, the CDR3 is TGTGCCAGCAGCCGCATCGGGACAGAAAATGAGCAGTACTTC. Its translation is CASSRIGTENEQYF.

This chain uses TRBV20-1 with TRBJ2-1; 8 bases match TRBD2. CDR3 length: 11 residues. Germline CDR1 reads DFQATT; CDR2 reads SNEGSKA (reference sequence). The V gene end was trimmed by 7 bases and the J gene end by 6 bases; junction bases not matched to a gene: 2. The CDR3 region has the DNA TGCAGTGGAGCGGGGGCCAATGAGCAGTTCTTC. Amino acids: CSGAGANEQFF.

This chain uses TRBV7-3 with TRBJ2-6, with D hard to call. The CDR3 extends over 15 amino acids. The V gene lost 4 bases and the J gene lost 0 bases, with 7 bases spanning the gap. CDR1 SGHTA and CDR2 FQGTGA come from the germline V gene. CDR3 in amino acids: CASSSDNSGANVLTF. DNA for the CDR3: TGTGCCAGCAGCTCCGACAACTCTGGGGCCAACGTCCTGACTTTC. Supplemented by reference TRBV7-3 and TRBJ2-6, the full variable domain reads GAGVSQTPSNKVTEKGKYVELRCDPISGHTALYWYRQSLGQGPEFLIYFQGTGAADDSGLPNDRFFAVRPEGSVSTLKIQRTERGDSAVYLCASSSDNSGANVLTFGAGSRLTVL.

This clonotype was recorded many times. The genes are TRBV6-4 and TRBJ2-3; TRBD2 might be the D (5 bases). The CDR3 spans 14 residues. Germline CDR1 MRHNA, CDR2 SNTAGT. Trimming removed 6 bases at V and 0 bases at J, with 10 bases between. The DNA for the CDR3 is TGTGCCAGCAGCTTAGGCGGGAGCACAGATACGCAGTATTTT. Translating it yields CASSLGGSTDTQYF.

The chain combines TRBV7-2 with TRBJ2-1; 12 nucleotides line up with TRBD2. The CDR3 covers 16 residues. Trimming took 7 bases from V and 7 from J; bases not matched to a gene: 11. The germline CDR1 and CDR2 sequences are SGHTA and FQGNSA. As DNA, the CDR3 is TGTGCCAGCACTGGGATGCTAGCGGGGGGGCTTAATGAGCAGTTCTTC. This gives the protein CASTGMLAGGLNEQFF.

The chain combines TRBV29-1 with TRBJ2-2; a possible D gene is TRBD1 (6 bases). This CDR3 has 14 residues. The V gene lost 7 bases and the J gene lost 3 bases, with 15 bases spanning the gap. Per germline, CDR1 SQVTM and CDR2 ANQGSEA. CDR3 residues: CSGGRRADTGELFF. CDR3 coding DNA: TGCAGCGGGGGGCGACGGGCGGACACCGGGGAGCTGTTTTTT.

The table lists this clonotype with many counts. The CDR3 DNA is TGTGCCAGCAGCTCGGACGGGGCGGGATGGTCCCGCATAAGTGAGCAGTTCTTC. This codes for CASSSDGAGWSRISEQFF. The rearrangement joins TRBV6-2 or TRBV6-3 to TRBJ2-1; D is possibly TRBD2 (6 bases). Trimming removed 6 bases at V and 9 bases at J, with 30 bases between. Germline lookup yields CDR1 MNHEY and CDR2 SVGEGT. The CDR3 sequence is 18 residues long.

This clonotype was found many times. The rearrangement uses TRBV4-3 and TRBJ1-2; D gene ambiguous. Germline CDR1 and CDR2: LGHNA and YSLEER. With 4 bases removed from V and 2 bases from J, the gap between germline ends came to 8 bases. This CDR3 has 13 residues. As DNA, the CDR3 is TGCGCCAGCAGCCCAGAGAACAACTATGGCTACACCTTC. Amino acids: CASSPENNYGYTF.

As regards this clonotype: It is likely a read error, because the conserved phenylalanine at the end of the CDR3 is missing. V usage is TRBV6-1 and J usage is TRBJ2-1; TRBD2 matches at 8 bases. With V trimmed by 9 bases and J by 3 bases, 10 bases remained unmatched. The germline V gene has CDR1 MNHNS and CDR2 SASEGT. The CDR3 runs to 15 residues. The CDR3 is CASSIRGGIYNEQFL. The CDR3, as DNA: TGTGCCAGTAGTATCCGGGGGGGTATCTACAATGAGCAGTTCTTA.

This clonotype was counted a few times. The V gene is TRBV28, the J gene TRBJ1-2; no definite D call. CDR3 length: 18 residues. CDR1 is MDHEN, CDR2 SYDVKM, per germline. V shed 6 bases and J shed 6 bases, with 29 bases lying between them. DNA for the CDR3: TGTGCCAGCAGCCCACCCCCATCAGGAAGATTTGCGAGAGATGGCTACACCTTC. Residues: CASSPPPSGRFARDGYTF.